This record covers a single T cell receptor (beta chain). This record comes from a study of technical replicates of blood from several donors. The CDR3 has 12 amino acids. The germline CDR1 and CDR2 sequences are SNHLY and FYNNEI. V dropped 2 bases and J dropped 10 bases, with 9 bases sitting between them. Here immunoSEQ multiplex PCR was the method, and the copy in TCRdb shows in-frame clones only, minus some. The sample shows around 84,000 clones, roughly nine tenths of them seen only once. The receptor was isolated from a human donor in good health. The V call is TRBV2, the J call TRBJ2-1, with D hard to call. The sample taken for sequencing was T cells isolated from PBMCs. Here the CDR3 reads CASSEPPEEQFF. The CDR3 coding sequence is TGTGCCAGCAGTGAACCCCCTGAGGAGCAGTTCTTC.